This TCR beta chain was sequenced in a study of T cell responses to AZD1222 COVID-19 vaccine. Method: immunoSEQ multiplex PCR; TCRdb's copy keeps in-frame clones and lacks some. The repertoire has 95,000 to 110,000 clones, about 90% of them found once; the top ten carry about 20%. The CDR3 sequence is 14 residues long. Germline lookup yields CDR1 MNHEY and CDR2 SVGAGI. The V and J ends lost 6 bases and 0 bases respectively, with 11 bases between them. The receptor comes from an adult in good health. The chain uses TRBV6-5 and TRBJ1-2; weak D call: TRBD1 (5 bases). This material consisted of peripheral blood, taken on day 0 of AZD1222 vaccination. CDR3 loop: CASRYRLANYGYTF. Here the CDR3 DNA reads TGTGCCAGCAGATACAGGCTAGCTAACTATGGCTACACCTTC.